This TCR beta chain derives from a study of T cell responses to AZD1222 COVID-19 vaccine. Study-wide findings and caveats: Close to half of spike-specific TCRs reportedly recognize unmutated variant regions. Donors were chiefly white British, with a greater number of females, and clonal diversity was perhaps underestimated.

Pooled samples include second doses given at about 4 or 12 weeks. Here immunoSEQ multiplex PCR was the method, and the copy in TCRdb shows in-frame clones only, minus some. The profile shows approximately 200,000 clones, 90% to 95% of them singletons. In the case of this clone: What it recognizes is unknown.

The receptor's source is an adult who received the AZD1222 COVID-19 vaccine. The sample here was peripheral blood, taken 28 days after the second AZD1222 dose.

CDR3 loop: CASSFPPRGASSYEQYF. CDR3 coding DNA: TGTGCCAGCAGCTTCCCCCCCCGGGGGGCTAGCTCCTACGAGCAGTACTTC. The rearrangement links TRBV7-8 to TRBJ2-7; tentative D call: TRBD2 (7 bases). The germline V gene has CDR1 SGHVS and CDR2 FQNEAQ. The V end lost 3 bases, the J end lost 0 bases, and 18 bases lay between the germline ends. The CDR3 is 17 residues long. Full variable domain (remainder filled in from reference TRBV7-8 and TRBJ2-7): GAGVSQSPRYKVAKRGQDVALRCDPISGHVSLFWYQQALGQGPEFLTYFQNEAQLDKSGLPSDRFFAERPEGSVSTLKIQRTQQEDSAVYLCASSFPPRGASSYEQYFGPGTRLTVT.